This T cell receptor beta chain comes out of a study of blood T cell repertoires in COVID-19. Whole-study context: The cDNA or gDNA used as material had been derived from T cells, B-cell-depleted T cells, or PBMCs.

Methods used by the authors: Amplification of reference gene primers provided the estimated nucleated cell counts. TCRdb keeps only in-frame clones here, not all; method: immunoSEQ multiplex PCR. V and J calls and clone size are given by that table; D and trimming were obtained from the DNA. The top ten hold around 1.7% of the sample, which has nearly 400,000 clones, around nine tenths seen once. The age range of participants was roughly 18 to 90 years, with residence in about two dozen US areas. Either two negative PCRs, clearance, or symptom resolution qualified Cohort 3 donors as recovered. Trimming took 6 bases from V and 3 from J; bases not matched to a gene: 6. The V gene's germline CDR1 is ENHRY and CDR2 SYGVKD. The CDR3 runs to 15 residues.

The sample was PBMCs or T cells enriched from blood (not recorded which). This receptor was obtained from a woman in her twenties or thirties who had recovered from COVID-19. This chain links TRBV10-3 with TRBJ2-3; 10 nucleotides agree with TRBD1. Here the CDR3 reads CAISGGTGVTDTQYF. CDR3 in DNA: TGTGCCATCAGCGGGGGGACAGGGGTAACAGATACGCAGTATTTT.